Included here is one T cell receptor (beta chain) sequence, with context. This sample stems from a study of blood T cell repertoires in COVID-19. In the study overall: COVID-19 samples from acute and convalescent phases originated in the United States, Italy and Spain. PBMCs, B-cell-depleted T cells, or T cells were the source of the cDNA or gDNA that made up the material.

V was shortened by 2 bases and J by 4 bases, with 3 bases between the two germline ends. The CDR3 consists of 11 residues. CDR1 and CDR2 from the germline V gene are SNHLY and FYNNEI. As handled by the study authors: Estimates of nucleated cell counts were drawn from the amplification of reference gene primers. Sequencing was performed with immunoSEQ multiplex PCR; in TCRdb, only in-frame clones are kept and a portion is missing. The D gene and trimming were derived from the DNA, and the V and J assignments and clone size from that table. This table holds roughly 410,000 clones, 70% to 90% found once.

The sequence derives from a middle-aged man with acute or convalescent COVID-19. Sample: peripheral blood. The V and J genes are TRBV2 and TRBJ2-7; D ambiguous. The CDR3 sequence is CASSELYEQYF. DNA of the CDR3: TGTGCCAGCAGTGAACTTTACGAGCAGTACTTC.